This T cell receptor beta chain was captured in a study of blood T cell repertoires in COVID-19. Trimming removed 0 bases at V and 4 bases at J, with 12 bases between. The CDR3 consists of 15 residues. Germline loops: CDR1 SGDLS, CDR2 YYNGEE. Generated by immunoSEQ multiplex PCR, the TCRdb table keeps only in-frame clones and is missing some. Counted here are a few hundred thousand clones, 70% to 90% occurring once; the ten biggest clones make up around 15%. The study drew participants aged about 18 to 89 years from 20 to 30 US areas. This sequence was found in a woman in her 50s with acute COVID-19. The gene calls are TRBV9 and TRBJ2-3; maybe TRBD2 (5 bases). The sample was PBMCs or T cells enriched from blood (not recorded which). In DNA, the CDR3 is TGTGCCAGCAGCGTAGGCGGGTCTGGCCCAGATACGCAGTATTTT. The encoded protein is CASSVGGSGPDTQYF.